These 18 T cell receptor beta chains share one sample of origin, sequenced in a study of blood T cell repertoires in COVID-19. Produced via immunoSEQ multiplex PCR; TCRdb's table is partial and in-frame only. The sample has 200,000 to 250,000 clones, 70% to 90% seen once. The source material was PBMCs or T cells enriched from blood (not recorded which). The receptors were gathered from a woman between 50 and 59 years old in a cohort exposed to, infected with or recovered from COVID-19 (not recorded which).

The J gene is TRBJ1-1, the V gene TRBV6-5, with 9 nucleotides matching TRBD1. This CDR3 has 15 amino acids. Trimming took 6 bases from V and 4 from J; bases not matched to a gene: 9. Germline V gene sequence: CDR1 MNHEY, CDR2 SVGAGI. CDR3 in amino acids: CASRDGGQGITEAFF. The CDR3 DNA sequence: TGTGCCAGCAGGGACGGGGGACAGGGAATCACTGAAGCTTTCTTT.

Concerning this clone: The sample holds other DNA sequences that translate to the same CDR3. The CDR3 is CASSSVKDRVGNGYTF. The CDR3 region has the DNA TGTGCCAGCAGCTCCGTTAAGGACAGGGTAGGAAATGGCTACACCTTC. This chain connects TRBV7-2 to TRBJ1-2, with 8 nucleotides matching TRBD1. Germline trimming cut 4 bases from V and 6 bases from J; bases unmatched to any gene: 13. Germline assignment: CDR1 SGHTA and CDR2 FQGNSA. This CDR3 is built from 16 residues.

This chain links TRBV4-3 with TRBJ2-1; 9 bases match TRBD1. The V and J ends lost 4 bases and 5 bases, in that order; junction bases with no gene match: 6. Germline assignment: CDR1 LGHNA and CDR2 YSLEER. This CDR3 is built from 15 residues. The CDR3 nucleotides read TGCGCCAGCAGCCGAGGACAGGGGCACGACAATGAGCAGTTCTTC. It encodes CASSRGQGHDNEQFF.

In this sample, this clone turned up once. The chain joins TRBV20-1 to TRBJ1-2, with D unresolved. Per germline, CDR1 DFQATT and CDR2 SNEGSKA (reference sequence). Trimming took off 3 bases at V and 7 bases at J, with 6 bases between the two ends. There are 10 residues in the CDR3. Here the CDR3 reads CSARSGGYTF. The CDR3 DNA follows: TGCAGTGCTAGGTCCGGTGGCTACACCTTC.

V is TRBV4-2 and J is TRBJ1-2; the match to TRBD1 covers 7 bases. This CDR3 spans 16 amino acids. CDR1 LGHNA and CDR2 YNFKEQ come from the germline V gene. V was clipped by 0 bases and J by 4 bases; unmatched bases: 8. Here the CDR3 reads CASSQDSYYRGYGYTF. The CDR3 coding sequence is TGTGCCAGCAGCCAAGATTCTTATTACAGGGGCTATGGCTACACCTTC.

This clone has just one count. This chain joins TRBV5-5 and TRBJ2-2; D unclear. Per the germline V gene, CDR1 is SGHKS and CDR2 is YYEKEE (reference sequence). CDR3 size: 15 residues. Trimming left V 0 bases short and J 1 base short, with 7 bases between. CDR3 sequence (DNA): TGTGCCAGCAGCTTGGGATGGCAGAACACCGGGGAGCTGTTTTTT. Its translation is CASSLGWQNTGELFF.

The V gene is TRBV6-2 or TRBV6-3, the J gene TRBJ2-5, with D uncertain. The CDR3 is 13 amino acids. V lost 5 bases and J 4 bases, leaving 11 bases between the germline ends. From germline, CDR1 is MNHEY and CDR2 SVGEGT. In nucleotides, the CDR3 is TGTGCCAGCAGTCATAAGCGCGGAGAGACCCAGTACTTC. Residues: CASSHKRGETQYF.

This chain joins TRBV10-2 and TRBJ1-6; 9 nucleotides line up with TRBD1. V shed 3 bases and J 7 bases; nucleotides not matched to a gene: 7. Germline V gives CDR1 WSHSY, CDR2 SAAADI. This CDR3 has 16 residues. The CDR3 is CASSERTGADNSPLHF. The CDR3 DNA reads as TGCGCCAGCAGTGAACGGACAGGGGCCGACAATTCACCCCTCCACTTT.

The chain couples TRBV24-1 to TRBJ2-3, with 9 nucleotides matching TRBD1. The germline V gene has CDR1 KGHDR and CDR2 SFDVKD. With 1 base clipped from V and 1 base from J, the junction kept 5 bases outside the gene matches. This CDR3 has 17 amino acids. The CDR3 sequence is CATSDFSRTGGTDTQYF. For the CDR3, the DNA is TGTGCCACCAGTGATTTTAGTAGGACAGGGGGCACAGATACGCAGTATTTT.

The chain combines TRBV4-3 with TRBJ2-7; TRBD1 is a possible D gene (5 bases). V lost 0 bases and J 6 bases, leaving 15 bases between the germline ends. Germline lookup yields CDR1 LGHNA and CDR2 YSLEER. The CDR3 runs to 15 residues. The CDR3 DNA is TGCGCCAGCAGCCAAGATAGCAGGGTTCCAGGCGAGCAGTACTTC. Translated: CASSQDSRVPGEQYF.

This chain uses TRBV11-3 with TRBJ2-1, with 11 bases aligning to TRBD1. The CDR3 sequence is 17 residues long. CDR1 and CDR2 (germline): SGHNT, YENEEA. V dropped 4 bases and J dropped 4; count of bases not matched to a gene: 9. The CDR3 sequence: CASSSGQGAIQYNEQFF. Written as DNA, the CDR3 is TGTGCCAGCAGCTCAGGACAGGGGGCTATTCAGTACAATGAGCAGTTCTTC. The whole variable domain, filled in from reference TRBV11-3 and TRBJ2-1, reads EAGVVQSPRYKIIEKKQPVAFWCNPISGHNTLYWYLQNLGQGPELLIRYENEEAVDDSQLPKDRFSAERLKGVDSTLKIQPAELGDSAVYLCASSSGQGAIQYNEQFFGPGTRLTVL.

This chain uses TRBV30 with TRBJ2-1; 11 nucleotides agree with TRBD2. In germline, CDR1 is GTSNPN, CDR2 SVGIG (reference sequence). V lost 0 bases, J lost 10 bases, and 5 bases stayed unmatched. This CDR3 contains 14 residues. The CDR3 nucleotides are TGTGCCTGGAGTGTACGATTAGCGGGGGGGGAGCAGTTCTTC. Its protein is CAWSVRLAGGEQFF.

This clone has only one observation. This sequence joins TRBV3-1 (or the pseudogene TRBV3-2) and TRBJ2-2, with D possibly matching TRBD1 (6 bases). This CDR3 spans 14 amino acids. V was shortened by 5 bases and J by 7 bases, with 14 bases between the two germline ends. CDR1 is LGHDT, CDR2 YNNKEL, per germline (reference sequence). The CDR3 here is CASSSMEQGGELFF. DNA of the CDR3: TGTGCCAGCAGCTCGATGGAACAGGGCGGGGAGCTGTTTTTT.

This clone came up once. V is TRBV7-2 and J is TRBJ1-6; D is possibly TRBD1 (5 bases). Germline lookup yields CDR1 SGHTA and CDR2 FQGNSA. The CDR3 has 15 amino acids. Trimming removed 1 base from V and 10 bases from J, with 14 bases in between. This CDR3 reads CASSLGQGLSSPLHF. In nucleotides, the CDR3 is TGTGCCAGCAGCTTAGGTCAGGGCCTCAGCTCACCCCTCCACTTT.

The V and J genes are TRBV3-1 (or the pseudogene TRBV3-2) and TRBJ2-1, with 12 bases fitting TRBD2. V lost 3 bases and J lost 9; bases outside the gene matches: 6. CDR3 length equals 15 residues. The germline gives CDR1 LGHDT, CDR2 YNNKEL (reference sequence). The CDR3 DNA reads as TGTGCCAGCAGCCATGGGACTAGCGGGCGTTTTGAGCAGTTCTTC. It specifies CASSHGTSGRFEQFF.

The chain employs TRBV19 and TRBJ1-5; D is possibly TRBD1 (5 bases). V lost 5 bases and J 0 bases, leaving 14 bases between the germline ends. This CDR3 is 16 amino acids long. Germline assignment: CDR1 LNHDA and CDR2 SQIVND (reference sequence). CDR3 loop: CASSSTGGYSNQPQHF. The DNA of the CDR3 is TGTGCCAGTAGTTCCACGGGGGGATATAGCAATCAGCCCCAGCATTTT.

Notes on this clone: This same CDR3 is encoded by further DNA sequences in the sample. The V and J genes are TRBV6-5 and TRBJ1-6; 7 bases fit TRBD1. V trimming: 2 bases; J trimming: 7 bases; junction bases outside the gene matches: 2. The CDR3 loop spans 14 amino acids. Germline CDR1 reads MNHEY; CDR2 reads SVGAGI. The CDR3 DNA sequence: TGTGCCAGCAGTTACGACAGGGAAAATTCACCCCTCCACTTT. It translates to CASSYDRENSPLHF.

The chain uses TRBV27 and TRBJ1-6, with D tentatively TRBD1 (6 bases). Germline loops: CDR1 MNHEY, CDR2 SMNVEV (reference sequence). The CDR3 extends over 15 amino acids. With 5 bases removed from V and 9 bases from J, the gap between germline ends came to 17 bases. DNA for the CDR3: TGTGCCAGCAGTATGATCACAGGGTTATCTTCACCCCTCCACTTT. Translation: CASSMITGLSSPLHF.